The 27 T cell receptor beta chains given below trace back to one sample, sequenced in a study of blood T cells in healthy people across ages. A J-beta primer mix and a sample-barcoded 5' primer were used in a second PCR of roughly 6 to 11 cycles. MiXCR, applied by TCRdb to the 5' RACE reads, yields one record per CDR3 protein. The data contain about 720,000 distinct CDR3 sequences, 22% of them singletons. Sequences were obtained from blood. The receptors originated from a man between 65 and 85 years old in good health.

The rearrangement links TRBV7-2 to TRBJ1-1; 7 bases match TRBD1. The CDR3 is 14 amino acids. With 5 bases clipped from V and 5 bases from J, the junction kept 8 bases outside the gene matches. Germline V gene data show CDR1 as SGHTA and CDR2 as FQGNSA. The CDR3 spells CASSRQGGETEAFF. Written as DNA, the CDR3 is TGTGCCAGCAGCCGACAGGGCGGAGAGACTGAAGCTTTCTTT.

The chain links TRBV20-1 to TRBJ2-2; D is unresolved. The CDR3 is made up of 13 amino acids. CDR1 and CDR2 (germline): DFQATT, SNEGSKA (reference sequence). Trimming removed 5 bases from V and 5 bases from J, with 12 bases in between. Written as DNA, the CDR3 is TGCAGTGCTGCGCGCTCGGTGACCGGGGAGCTGTTTTTT. This sequence encodes CSAARSVTGELFF.

As concerns this clonotype: A read error may account for a junction end that differs from germline. This chain links TRBV7-9 with TRBJ2-3; 9 bases align to TRBD1. Germline V CDR1 and CDR2: SEHNR, FQNEAQ (reference sequence). This CDR3 spans 12 amino acids. The DNA of the CDR3 is TGTGCCGGACAGGGGAGCACAGGTACGCAGTATTTT. Translation: CAGQGSTGTQYF.

As for this clonotype: Since a much larger clone is just one base distant, this may be a read error. V and J are TRBV12-3 or TRBV12-4 and TRBJ2-3, with unresolved D. CDR3 size: 16 residues. CDR3 amino acids: CASSPIWGVGTDAQYF. CDR3 bases: TGTGCCAGCAGTCCCATCTGGGGTGTCGGCACAGATGCGCAGTATTTT.

The chain is built from TRBV20-1 and TRBJ2-7, with 8 bases fitting TRBD1. CDR3 size: 13 residues. Germline-derived CDR1 and CDR2 are DFQATT and SNEGSKA (reference sequence). The trim removed 6 bases at V and 1 base at J, leaving 5 bases unmatched. The CDR3 spells CSALTGASYEQYF. Here the CDR3 DNA reads TGCAGTGCCCTGACAGGGGCTTCCTACGAGCAGTACTTC.

This clonotype was recorded many times. The rearrangement uses TRBV7-3 and TRBJ2-1; 8 nucleotides align to TRBD1. CDR3 length equals 17 residues. The germline CDR1 and CDR2 sequences are SGHTA and FQGTGA. V shed 4 bases, J shed 5 bases, and the junction held 13 bases outside the gene matches. The CDR3 sequence: CASSSTGQGFRDNEQFF. CDR3 DNA sequence: TGTGCCAGCAGCTCAACCGGACAGGGTTTCAGGGACAATGAGCAGTTCTTC.

Notes on this clonotype: The junction shows a germline mismatch at one end, possibly a read error. The CDR3 DNA follows: TGTGTCAGCCGAAAGAACACCGGGGAGCTGTTTTTT. Amino acid sequence: CVSRKNTGELFF. The chain employs TRBV6-6 and TRBJ2-2; D is uncertain. The CDR3 sequence is 12 residues long. In germline, CDR1 is MNHNY, CDR2 SVGAGI (reference sequence).

V usage is TRBV29-1 and J usage is TRBJ2-5; no definite D call. CDR1 and CDR2 (germline): SQVTM, ANQGSEA. V lost 4 bases, J lost 2 bases, and 11 bases lay in between. This CDR3 is 13 amino acids long. The CDR3 sequence is CSVVPKDQETQYF. CDR3 nucleotide sequence: TGCAGCGTTGTTCCCAAAGATCAAGAGACCCAGTACTTC.

This clonotype was picked up a small number of times. The chain joins TRBV4-2 to TRBJ1-1, with D tentatively TRBD1 (6 bases). The ends were cut back, 4 bases at V and 3 bases at J, with 18 bases in the middle. Germline V gene lookup returns CDR1 LGHNA and CDR2 YNFKEQ. The CDR3 contains 16 residues. In nucleotides, the CDR3 is TGTGCCAGCAGCCCCCAGGGCGGGGGGCAATACACTGAAGCTTTCTTT. Translated, it gives CASSPQGGGQYTEAFF.

There are a few counts of this clonotype. The chain employs TRBV11-2 and TRBJ1-2; 7 positions match TRBD1. CDR1 SGHAT and CDR2 FQNNGV come from the germline V gene. V shed 4 bases and J 6 bases; nucleotides not matched to a gene: 5. This CDR3 has 13 amino acids. This CDR3 reads CASSWDSTDGYTF. The DNA for the CDR3 is TGTGCCAGCAGCTGGGACAGTACGGATGGCTACACCTTC.

The sample holds a few counts of this clonotype. The chain couples TRBV28 to TRBJ2-1; D possibly uses TRBD1 or TRBD2 (6 bases each). The ends were cut back, 3 bases at V and 4 bases at J, with 22 bases in the middle. This CDR3 has 18 amino acids. Germline loops: CDR1 MDHEN, CDR2 SYDVKM. The CDR3 DNA reads as TGTGCCAGCAGTTTTTGGGGAGTAGGGGGAGGAGGGTACAATGAGCAGTTCTTC. Its protein product is CASSFWGVGGGGYNEQFF.

This clonotype was detected a few times. The chain is built from TRBV7-8 and TRBJ2-1, with D possibly matching TRBD1 (6 bases). Germline values: CDR1 SGHVS, CDR2 FQNEAQ. The CDR3 totals 14 residues. Trimming stripped 6 bases from V and 4 bases from J, with 13 bases between. CDR3 sequence: CASSSGTRYNEQFF. For the CDR3, the DNA is TGTGCCAGCAGTTCCGGGACACGATACAATGAGCAGTTCTTC.

The chain is built from TRBV29-1 and TRBJ2-6, with a weak D call TRBD2 (6 bases). This CDR3 has 13 amino acids. Germline assignment: CDR1 SQVTM and CDR2 ANQGSEA. The V end lost 8 bases, the J end lost 1 base, and 9 bases lay between the germline ends. The CDR3 spells CSCGGSGANVLTF. CDR3 DNA sequence: TGCAGCTGCGGAGGGTCTGGGGCCAACGTCCTGACTTTC.

This clonotype was recorded only once. The chain is built from TRBV19 and TRBJ2-5; D is possibly TRBD1 (5 bases). From germline, CDR1 is LNHDA and CDR2 SQIVND (reference sequence). The CDR3 has 13 amino acids. V was pared by 4 bases and J by 5 bases, with 11 bases between. The CDR3 here is CASSTGPLETQYF. CDR3 nucleotide sequence: TGTGCCAGTAGTACAGGGCCGCTGGAGACCCAGTACTTC.

The V call is TRBV20-1, the J call TRBJ1-1; D is perhaps TRBD1 (5 bases). In germline, CDR1 is DFQATT, CDR2 SNEGSKA (reference sequence). V gave up 6 bases and J gave up 7 bases, with 12 bases separating them. The CDR3 has 11 amino acids. CDR3 in amino acids: CSARQRGEAFF. The CDR3, as DNA: TGCAGTGCACGACAGAGGGGTGAAGCTTTCTTT.

The genes are TRBV20-1 and TRBJ1-4; the D is unclear. Germline CDR1 and CDR2: DFQATT and SNEGSKA (reference sequence). The V end was cut by 2 bases, the J end by 1 base, with 11 bases between. CDR3 length: 15 amino acids. The DNA of the CDR3 is TGCAGTGCTAGAAGCGGGAGCGGAACTAATGAAAAACTGTTTTTT. Translated: CSARSGSGTNEKLFF.

The chain has TRBV10-3 and TRBJ2-3; perhaps TRBD2 as D (6 bases). This CDR3 region has 13 residues. Between the trimmed V and J ends, which lost 3 bases and 9 bases, there was a span of 13 bases. Germline CDR1 reads ENHRY; CDR2 reads SYGVKD. Here the CDR3 reads CAISDGGNPTQYF. The CDR3 DNA sequence: TGTGCCATCAGTGATGGGGGGAATCCAACGCAGTATTTT.

This clonotype was seen a few times. The rearrangement links TRBV14 to TRBJ2-5, with D perhaps TRBD1 (6 bases). Germline CDR1 SGHDN, CDR2 FVKESK. This CDR3 spans 17 amino acids. The ends were cut back, 0 bases at V and 1 base at J, with 15 bases in the middle. CDR3 residues: CASSQEYGGPGQETQYF. DNA of the CDR3: TGTGCCAGCAGCCAAGAATATGGGGGCCCGGGCCAAGAGACCCAGTACTTC.

This clonotype has a handful of counts. This rearrangement joins TRBV20-1 to TRBJ2-5; D perhaps matches TRBD1 (6 bases). The J call may be wrong; the DNA end is better matched by TRBJ2-7. Germline-derived CDR1 and CDR2 are DFQATT and SNEGSKA (reference sequence). This CDR3 comprises 12 residues. The CDR3 protein is CSGEGTTYEQYF. DNA for the CDR3: TGCAGTGGCGAAGGGACAACCTACGAGCAGTACTTC.

Comment on this clonotype: A read error may be the cause here, since a much bigger clone is one base away. The CDR3 carries no conserved terminal phenylalanine or tryptophan, so it likely arises from a read error. The chain joins TRBV5-1 to TRBJ1-2, with a tentative D call TRBD1 (5 bases). The germline gives CDR1 SGHRS, CDR2 YFSETQ. The CDR3 loop spans 13 amino acids. V lost 4 bases and J lost 3, with 10 bases in between. The CDR3 protein is CASSMGGDYGYTI. The CDR3 DNA reads TGCGCCAGCAGCATGGGAGGGGACTATGGCTACACCATC.

This clonotype was counted only a few times. Here the CDR3 DNA reads TGTGCCAGCAGCCAAGGTCGGAGCTTCGTGGATACGCAGTATTTT. Its protein is CASSQGRSFVDTQYF. This chain connects TRBV14 to TRBJ2-3; D unclear. Trimming cost V 1 base and J 6 bases, with 14 bases left between them. Germline V gives CDR1 SGHDN, CDR2 FVKESK. This CDR3 contains 15 residues.

This clonotype turned up a few times. With a much larger clone just one base away, this may be a read error. The chain has TRBV29-1 and TRBJ2-3, with D perhaps matching TRBD1 (5 bases). The CDR3 spans 11 residues. Germline CDR1 is SQVTM and CDR2 is ANQGSEA. The chain's CDR3 is CSVGRTGTQYF. In nucleotides, the CDR3 is TGCAGCGTTGGGCGCACAGGTACGCAGTATTTT.

This clonotype occurred a few times. V is TRBV12-3 or TRBV12-4 and J is TRBJ2-4; D gene unclear. V dropped 6 bases and J dropped 0 bases, with 12 bases sitting between them. CDR3 length: 15 residues. Here the CDR3 DNA reads TGTGCCAGCAGCCGAGGACGGCTAGCCAAAAACATTCAGTACTTC. Translated, it gives CASSRGRLAKNIQYF.

V gene TRBV18 combines with J gene TRBJ1-3; D gene ambiguous. V dropped 4 bases and J dropped 2 bases, with 6 bases sitting between them. Germline V gene data show CDR1 as KGHSH and CDR2 as LQKENI. The CDR3 extends over 13 amino acids. The CDR3 sequence is CASSQGTGNTIYF. The CDR3 nucleotides read TGTGCCAGCTCACAGGGAACTGGAAACACCATATATTTT.

The rearrangement uses TRBV10-3 and TRBJ1-2; D remains unclear. The CDR3 runs to 13 residues. V lost 4 bases to trimming and J lost 3 bases, with 9 bases between them. Germline loops: CDR1 ENHRY, CDR2 SYGVKD. The CDR3 nucleotides are TGTGCCATCAGTGGGACGGCTGACTATGGCTACACCTTC. The encoded protein is CAISGTADYGYTF.

This chain connects TRBV3-1 to TRBJ1-1, with D unclear. V lost 7 bases and J 7 bases, leaving 16 bases between the germline ends. The CDR3 extends over 13 amino acids. Germline CDR1 LGHDT, CDR2 YNNKEL (reference sequence). Here the CDR3 reads CASTTVAGVEAFF. CDR3 nucleotides: TGTGCCAGCACCACGGTAGCTGGGGTTGAAGCTTTCTTT.

This clonotype was recorded many times. The rearrangement joins TRBV5-1 to TRBJ2-1; D possibly corresponds to TRBD2 (6 bases). Trimming pared 0 bases from V and 2 bases from J, leaving 9 bases between. The CDR3 consists of 15 residues. Looked up from germline, CDR1 is SGHRS and CDR2 is YFSETQ. CDR3 bases: TGCGCCAGCAGCTTGGGCGGGGACCCCTACAATGAGCAGTTCTTC. Translating gives CASSLGGDPYNEQFF.